The next 5 T cell receptor beta chains were all read from a single sample in a study. TCRdb fed the 5' RACE reads into MiXCR, producing one record per CDR3 protein. Here the sample spans roughly 13,000 distinct CDR3 sequences, 20% to 30% being singletons. Sequencing used naive CD4+ T cells sorted from blood. Subset here: naive CD4+ T cells, CD4+CD45RA+CD25-. These receptors came from a female donor with breast cancer.

This clonotype appeared many times. This could be a read error, since a much larger clone is one nucleotide away. The chain combines TRBV20-1 with TRBJ2-1; 8 positions agree with TRBD2. The CDR3 spans 15 residues. Germline V gives CDR1 DFQATT, CDR2 SNEGSKA (reference sequence). Unmatched junction bases numbered 17, after V lost 8 bases and J lost 8 bases. The CDR3 sequence: CSLGIRLARGDEQFF. The CDR3 DNA follows: TGCAGTCTAGGGATTCGACTAGCGCGAGGGGATGAGCAGTTCTTC.

This clonotype was detected once. The J gene is TRBJ2-1, the V gene TRBV6-1; TRBD2 is a possible D gene (6 bases). Germline V gene data show CDR1 as MNHNS and CDR2 as SASEGT. V was clipped by 2 bases and J by 6 bases, with 14 bases between them. CDR3 length: 15 amino acids. The CDR3 DNA reads TGTGCCAGCAGTGAAAAAGCGGGCCCCTGCAATGAGCAGTTCTTC. Protein sequence: CASSEKAGPCNEQFF.

About this clonotype itself: One end of the junction does not line up with germline, which may come from a read error. The chain couples TRBV6-5 to TRBJ1-1; D gene unclear. Germline V gene data show CDR1 as MNHEY and CDR2 as SVGAGI. There are 15 residues in the CDR3. In DNA form, the CDR3 reads TGTGCCGGCAGTTCCGGACCCAAGGCGAGCACTGAAGCTTTCTTC. Translated: CAGSSGPKASTEAFF.

This clonotype is labeled medium-sized. The V call is TRBV20-1, the J call TRBJ2-1, with 10 bases fitting TRBD2. The germline gives CDR1 DFQATT, CDR2 SNEGSKA (reference sequence). Trimming took 3 bases from V and 4 from J; bases not matched to a gene: 3. This CDR3 is built from 14 residues. The CDR3 nucleotides are TGCAGTGCTAGTGCACTAGCGGGATACAATGAGCAGTTCTTC. It codes for CSASALAGYNEQFF.

This chain joins TRBV7-9 and TRBJ2-7; TRBD1 agrees at 10 bases. With V trimmed by 5 bases and J by 7 bases, 5 bases remained unmatched. The CDR3 length is 13 residues. Germline CDR1 SEHNR, CDR2 FQNEAQ (reference sequence). CDR3 bases: TGTGCCAGCAGCCCCGGGACAGGGGTTGAGCAGTACTTC. The encoded protein is CASSPGTGVEQYF. Complete variable domain (other parts from reference TRBV7-9 and TRBJ2-7): DTGVSQNPRHKITKRGQNVTFRCDPISEHNRLYWYRQTLGQGPEFLTYFQNEAQLEKSRLLSDRFSAERPKGSFSTLEIQRTEQGDSAMYLCASSPGTGVEQYFGPGTRLTVT.